This passage covers 17 T cell receptor beta chains from one sample sequenced in a study of cytomegalovirus exposure and HLA in healthy donors. PCR used 60 Vbeta primers and 13 Jbeta primers. Sequencing used immunoSEQ multiplex PCR; TCRdb keeps in-frame clones, though not all of them. The sample lists 90,000 to 100,000 clones; approximately 76% were seen once. Sequenced input: PBMCs. These receptors were taken from a woman aged 60 to 75 in good health and CMV-seropositive.

This sequence joins TRBV28 and TRBJ2-6; D may be TRBD1 (5 bases). V was clipped by 4 bases and J by 2 bases, with 12 bases between them. The CDR3 has 16 residues. In germline, CDR1 is MDHEN, CDR2 SYDVKM. The CDR3 is CASSSGSATGANVLTF. The CDR3 coding sequence is TGTGCCAGCAGTTCAGGGTCCGCGACTGGGGCCAACGTCCTGACTTTC.

V usage is TRBV10-1 and J usage is TRBJ2-2; D is unclear. From germline, CDR1 is WNHNN and CDR2 SYGVQD (reference sequence). The V end was cut by 1 base, the J end by 6 bases, with 6 bases between. The CDR3 runs to 13 residues. The CDR3 nucleotides are TGCGCCAGCAGTGAGTACTCCGCCGGGGAGCTGTTTTTT. Amino acids: CASSEYSAGELFF.

V gene TRBV6-1 combines with J gene TRBJ2-7; the match to TRBD2 covers 8 bases. The V gene end was trimmed by 5 bases and the J gene end by 7 bases; junction bases not matched to a gene: 7. The germline V gene has CDR1 MNHNS and CDR2 SASEGT. The CDR3 has 13 residues. The CDR3, as DNA: TGTGCCAGCAGTCACAGCGGGAGCGGTGAGCAGTACTTC. It is translated as CASSHSGSGEQYF.

The V gene is TRBV6-1, the J gene TRBJ2-1; 10 bases match TRBD2. With V trimmed by 7 bases and J by 10 bases, 13 bases remained unmatched. Per germline, CDR1 MNHNS and CDR2 SASEGT. The CDR3 spans 15 residues. The CDR3 DNA reads TGTGCCAGCAAATCCCCTAGCGGGAGTCCCCGAGAGCAGTTCTTC. Translation: CASKSPSGSPREQFF.

There are a few counts of this clone. CDR3 amino acids: CAWSVRAYEQYF. CDR3 nucleotides: TGTGCCTGGAGTGTACGGGCCTACGAGCAGTACTTC. J is TRBJ2-7 and V is TRBV30; D is unclear. CDR1 is GTSNPN and CDR2 is SVGIG in the germline V gene (reference sequence). The V and J ends lost 0 bases and 2 bases respectively, with 5 bases between them. This CDR3 region has 12 residues.

The chain uses TRBV7-3 and TRBJ2-3, with 8 positions matching TRBD2. Germline CDR1 SGHTA, CDR2 FQGTGA. There are 15 residues in the CDR3. The V segment lost 5 bases and the J segment 3 bases; nucleotides outside the gene matches: 7. The CDR3 nucleotides read TGTGCCAGCAGCAAAGCGGGAGCGGGGACAGATACGCAGTATTTT. It yields the protein CASSKAGAGTDTQYF.

The sample holds a few counts of this clone. The chain uses TRBV21-1 and TRBJ1-5; no check of the table's D call, TRBD1, against the DNA was made. TRBV21-1 has pseudogene status. This CDR3 has 16 amino acids. CDR3 residues: CASSKVAGQSNQPQHF. Here the CDR3 DNA reads TGTGCCAGCAGCAAAGTGGCAGGGCAATCTAATCAGCCCCAGCATTTT.

The rearrangement links TRBV7-9 to TRBJ2-7; TRBD2 is a possible D gene (7 bases). Trimming left V 5 bases short and J 2 bases short, with 13 bases between. Looked up from germline, CDR1 is SEHNR and CDR2 is FQNEAQ (reference sequence). There are 14 residues in the CDR3. CDR3 bases: TGTGCCAGCAGCCCCATGGGGGGGCCCTACGAGCAGTACTTC. As protein: CASSPMGGPYEQYF.

This clone was counted between two and nine times. The chain combines TRBV7-6 with TRBJ1-2, with 7 bases aligning to TRBD1. Germline V gene lookup returns CDR1 SGHVS and CDR2 FNYEAQ. The CDR3 runs to 12 residues. V trimming: 5 bases; J trimming: 6 bases; junction bases outside the gene matches: 3. The chain's CDR3 is CASSNQGDGYTF. Here the CDR3 DNA reads TGTGCCAGCAGCAACCAGGGGGATGGCTACACCTTC.

The chain has TRBV2 and TRBJ2-4; 7 positions agree with TRBD2. The CDR3 is 18 residues long. The germline V gene encodes CDR1 SNHLY and CDR2 FYNNEI. The V segment lost 4 bases and the J segment 0 bases; nucleotides outside the gene matches: 12. The CDR3 nucleotides read TGTGCCAGCAGTGTTTCGGGAGGAAGTTTACTAGCCAAAAACATTCAGTACTTC. Translated: CASSVSGGSLLAKNIQYF.

This clone has only a few counts. The rearrangement uses TRBV30 and TRBJ2-1; D uncertain. CDR3 length: 13 residues. V was trimmed by 1 base and J by 7 bases, leaving 11 bases between them. CDR1 GTSNPN and CDR2 SVGIG come from the germline V gene (reference sequence). The CDR3 here is CAWSELIKNEQFF. CDR3 DNA sequence: TGTGCCTGGAGTGAACTTATCAAAAATGAGCAGTTCTTC.

The V gene is TRBV2, the J gene TRBJ1-1, with D possibly being TRBD1 (5 bases). The germline V gene has CDR1 SNHLY and CDR2 FYNNEI. The CDR3 extends over 12 amino acids. The V and J ends lost 6 bases and 4 bases respectively, with 9 bases between them. The CDR3 sequence: CASRQGGTEAFF. In DNA, the CDR3 is TGTGCCAGCAGGCAGGGAGGCACTGAAGCTTTCTTT.

The chain couples TRBV4-1 to TRBJ1-5; D may be TRBD1 (5 bases). The CDR3 consists of 16 residues. V lost 1 base to trimming and J lost 0 bases, with 10 bases between them. Germline CDR1 MGHRA, CDR2 YSYEKL. The CDR3 DNA reads TGCGCCAGCAGCCAAGGACAGAGCTATAGCAATCAGCCCCAGCATTTT. This encodes CASSQGQSYSNQPQHF.

The rearrangement links TRBV5-4 to TRBJ1-6; 9 nucleotides align to TRBD1. Germline loops: CDR1 SGHNT, CDR2 YYREEE (reference sequence). The V and J ends lost 8 bases and 7 bases, in that order; junction bases with no gene match: 7. This CDR3 has 14 amino acids. For the CDR3, the DNA is TGTGCCAGTGAACCGGGACAGGGAAATTCACCCCTCCACTTT. This translates into CASEPGQGNSPLHF.

The V and J genes are TRBV9 and TRBJ1-5; 8 bases line up with TRBD1. CDR3 length: 14 residues. Losses at the gene ends were 4 bases for V and 2 bases for J; bases not matched to a gene: 2. Germline loops: CDR1 SGDLS, CDR2 YYNGEE. The CDR3 DNA sequence: TGTGCCAGCAGCTTGGGACAGGGCAATCAGCCCCAGCATTTT. Protein: CASSLGQGNQPQHF.

The J gene is TRBJ1-1, the V gene TRBV6-4, with no clear D. The germline V and J ends were trimmed by 4 bases and 0 bases, with 12 bases remaining between them. Germline CDR1 reads MRHNA; CDR2 reads SNTAGT. The CDR3 length is 15 residues. CDR3 nucleotides: TGTGCCAGCAGTGTTCGGGGAGAGATGAACACTGAAGCTTTCTTT. It translates to CASSVRGEMNTEAFF.

Points on this clone: The junction and the germline gene differ at one end; a read error may be behind it. The chain links TRBV7-7 to TRBJ2-5, with 10 bases matching TRBD2. Germline lookup yields CDR1 SSHAT and CDR2 FNYEAQ (reference sequence). CDR3 length: 19 residues. CDR3 sequence reads: CASSPQLGASGGFVGTQYF. The DNA of the CDR3 is TGTGCTAGCAGCCCCCAACTTGGGGCTAGCGGGGGCTTTGTGGGGACCCAGTACTTC. Full variable domain (rest looked up from reference TRBV7-7 and TRBJ2-5): GAGVSQSPRYKVTKRGQDVTLRCDPISSHATLYWYQQALGQGPEFLTYFNYEAQPDKSGLPSDRFSAERPEGSISTLTIQRTEQRDSAMYRCASSPQLGASGGFVGTQYFGPGTRLLVL.